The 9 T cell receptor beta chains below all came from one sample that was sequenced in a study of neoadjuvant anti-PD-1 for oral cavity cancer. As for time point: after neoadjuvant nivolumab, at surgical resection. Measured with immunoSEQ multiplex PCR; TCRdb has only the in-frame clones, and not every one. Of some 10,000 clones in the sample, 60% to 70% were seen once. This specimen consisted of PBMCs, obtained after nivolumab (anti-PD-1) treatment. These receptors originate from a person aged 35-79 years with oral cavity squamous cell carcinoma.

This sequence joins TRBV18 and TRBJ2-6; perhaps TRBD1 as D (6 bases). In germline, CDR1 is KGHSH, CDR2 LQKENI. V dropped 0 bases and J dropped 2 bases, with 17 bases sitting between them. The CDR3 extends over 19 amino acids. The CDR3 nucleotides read TGTGCCAGCTCACCACCGCTAGGGGGTGCAGAGGCTGGGGCCAACGTCCTGACTTTC. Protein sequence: CASSPPLGGAEAGANVLTF.

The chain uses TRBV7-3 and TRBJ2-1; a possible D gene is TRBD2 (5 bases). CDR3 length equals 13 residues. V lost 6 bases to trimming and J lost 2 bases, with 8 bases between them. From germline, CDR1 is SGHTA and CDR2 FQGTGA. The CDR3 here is CASSTSPYNEQFF. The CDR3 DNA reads TGTGCCAGCAGTACTAGTCCCTACAATGAGCAGTTCTTC.

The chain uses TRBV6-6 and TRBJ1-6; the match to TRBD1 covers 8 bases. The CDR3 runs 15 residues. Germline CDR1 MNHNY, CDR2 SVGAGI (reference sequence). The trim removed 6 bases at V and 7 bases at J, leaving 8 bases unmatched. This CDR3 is CASRPPGQANSPLHF. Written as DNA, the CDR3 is TGTGCCAGCAGACCACCGGGACAGGCCAATTCACCCCTCCACTTT.

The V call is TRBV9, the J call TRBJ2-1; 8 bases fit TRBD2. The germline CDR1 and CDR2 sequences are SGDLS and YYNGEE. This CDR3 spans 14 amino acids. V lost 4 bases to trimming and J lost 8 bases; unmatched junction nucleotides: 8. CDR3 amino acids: CASSISGKLDEQFF. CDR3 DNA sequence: TGTGCCAGCAGCATTAGCGGGAAGTTGGATGAGCAGTTCTTC.

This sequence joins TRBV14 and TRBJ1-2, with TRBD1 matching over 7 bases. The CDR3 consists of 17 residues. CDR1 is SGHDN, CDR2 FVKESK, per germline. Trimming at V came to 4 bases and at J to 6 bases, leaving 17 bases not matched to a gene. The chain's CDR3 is CASSRKRGAGGFDGYTF. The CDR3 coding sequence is TGTGCCAGCAGCCGAAAAAGAGGGGCAGGGGGTTTCGATGGCTACACCTTC.

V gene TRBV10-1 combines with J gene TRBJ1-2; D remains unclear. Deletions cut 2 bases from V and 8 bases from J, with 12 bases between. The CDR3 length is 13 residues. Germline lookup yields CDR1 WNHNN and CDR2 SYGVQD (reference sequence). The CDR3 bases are TGCGCCAGCAGTGAGAGGCCTTCAGCGGGCTACACCTTC. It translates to CASSERPSAGYTF.

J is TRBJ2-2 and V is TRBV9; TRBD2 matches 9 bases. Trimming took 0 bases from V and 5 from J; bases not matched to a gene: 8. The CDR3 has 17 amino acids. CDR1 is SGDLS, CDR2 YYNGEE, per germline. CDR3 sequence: CASSVEVAGVRTGELFF. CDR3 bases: TGTGCCAGCAGCGTAGAAGTAGCGGGAGTCCGAACCGGGGAGCTGTTTTTT. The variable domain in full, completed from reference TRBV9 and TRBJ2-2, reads DSGVTQTPKHLITATGQRVTLRCSPRSGDLSVYWYQQSLDQGLQFLIQYYNGEERAKGNILERFSAQQFPDLHSELNLSSLELGDSALYFCASSVEVAGVRTGELFFGEGSRLTVL.

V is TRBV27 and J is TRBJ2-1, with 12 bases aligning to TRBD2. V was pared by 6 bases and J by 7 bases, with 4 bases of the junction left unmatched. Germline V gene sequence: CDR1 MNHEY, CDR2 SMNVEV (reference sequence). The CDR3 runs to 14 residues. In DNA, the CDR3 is TGTGCCAGCAGCTCGGGACTAGCGGGTAATGAGCAGTTCTTC. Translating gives CASSSGLAGNEQFF.

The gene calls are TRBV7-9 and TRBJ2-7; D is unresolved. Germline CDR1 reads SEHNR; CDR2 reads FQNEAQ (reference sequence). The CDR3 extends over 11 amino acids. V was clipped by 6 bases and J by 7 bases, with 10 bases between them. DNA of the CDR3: TGTGCCAGCAGGGGGTCCCTTGAGCAGTACTTC. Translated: CASRGSLEQYF.